The 15 T cell receptor beta chains below were found in one sample sequenced in a study of blood T cells in healthy people across ages. Alongside a J-beta primer mix, a sample-barcoded 5' primer served in a second PCR lasting about 7 to 11 cycles. TCRdb recomputed calls from the 5' RACE reads with MiXCR, one row per CDR3 protein. The table has roughly 680,000 distinct CDR3 sequences, 52% seen once. The source material was blood. Source of these receptors: a woman older than 75 in good health.

This rearrangement joins TRBV3-1 to TRBJ2-2; perhaps TRBD2 as D (6 bases). There are 15 residues in the CDR3. Germline CDR1 and CDR2: LGHDT and YNNKEL (reference sequence). Trimming left V 1 base short and J 6 bases short, with 12 bases between. The CDR3 loop is CASSQGSGGAGELFF. The CDR3 bases are TGTGCCAGCAGCCAAGGCAGCGGAGGGGCCGGGGAGCTGTTTTTT.

In this sample, this clonotype turned up many times. The chain has TRBV21-1 and TRBJ2-7; the table assigns TRBD1, which was not confirmed against the DNA. TRBV21-1 is labeled a pseudogene. The CDR3 has 12 amino acids. The CDR3 reads CGYFGGIYEQYF. Written as DNA, the CDR3 is TGTGGCTACTTCGGGGGGATATACGAGCAGTACTTC.

With respect to this clonotype: It may be a read error: a sequence one base away is much more abundant. The chain has TRBV3-1 and TRBJ2-1, with D unresolved. The J call may be in error: the DNA end matches TRBJ2-7 better. Germline CDR1 reads LGHDT; CDR2 reads YNNKEL (reference sequence). CDR3 length: 15 amino acids. The CDR3 region has the DNA TGTGCCAGCAGCACCCGGGCACACTCCTACAATGAGCAGTACTTC. This codes for CASSTRAHSYNEQYF.

A few counts support this clonotype. The V and J genes are TRBV5-6 and TRBJ2-7, with TRBD1 matching over 9 bases. There are 19 residues in the CDR3. Germline V gene sequence: CDR1 SGHDT, CDR2 YYEEEE. V was clipped by 4 bases and J by 3 bases; unmatched bases: 20. Here the CDR3 reads CASSVGPGQGFKSLYEQYF. CDR3 DNA: TGTGCCAGCAGCGTCGGCCCGGGACAGGGCTTTAAGAGCCTCTACGAGCAGTACTTC.

The V and J genes are TRBV11-2 and TRBJ2-7; 8 bases match TRBD2. The germline V gene has CDR1 SGHAT and CDR2 FQNNGV. V lost 7 bases to trimming and J lost 7 bases; unmatched junction nucleotides: 15. The CDR3 is 15 residues long. The CDR3 DNA follows: TGTGCCAGCACCCCGACTGACGGGAGGGCCAATGAGCAGTACTTC. Protein product: CASTPTDGRANEQYF. The variable domain in full, with the rest retrieved from reference TRBV11-2 and TRBJ2-7, is EAGVAQSPRYKIIEKRQSVAFWCNPISGHATLYWYQQILGQGPKLLIQFQNNGVVDDSQLPKDRFSAERLKGVDSTLKIQPAKLEDSAVYLCASTPTDGRANEQYFGPGTRLTVT.

This clonotype was seen once. This rearrangement joins TRBV28 to TRBJ2-1, with 16 nucleotides matching TRBD2. The J call may not be correct, given that the DNA end is closer to TRBJ2-7. Germline values: CDR1 MDHEN, CDR2 SYDVKM. The CDR3 loop spans 15 amino acids. Here the CDR3 DNA reads TGTGCCAGCAGTTCGGGACTAGCGGGGGGGAGTGAGCAGTACTTC. Translated, it gives CASSSGLAGGSEQYF.

This clonotype was seen at least ten times. The chain couples TRBV20-1 to TRBJ1-4; D perhaps matches TRBD1 (5 bases). CDR1 DFQATT and CDR2 SNEGSKA come from the germline V gene (reference sequence). The CDR3 has 11 residues. The V gene lost 3 bases and the J gene lost 8 bases, with 7 bases spanning the gap. CDR3 in amino acids: CSARWGEKLFF. Written as DNA, the CDR3 is TGCAGTGCTAGGTGGGGGGAAAAACTGTTTTTT.

Concerning this clonotype: A much larger clonotype is one base distant, so this may be a read error. In this CDR3 the conserved last residue, phenylalanine or tryptophan, is missing, so a read error is likely. This chain uses TRBV11-2 with TRBJ2-1, with a weak D call TRBD2 (6 bases). Trimming removed 5 bases from V and 4 bases from J, with 9 bases in between. Germline loops: CDR1 SGHAT, CDR2 FQNNGV. This CDR3 spans 13 amino acids. In DNA form, the CDR3 reads TGTGCCAGCAGCAGTAGCGGTTACAATGAGCAGTTCTTA. It specifies CASSSSGYNEQFL.

Points on this clonotype: Given a much more abundant clone one base away, this may be a read error. The V call is TRBV5-1, the J call TRBJ2-7, with 11 positions matching TRBD2. Germline V gene lookup returns CDR1 SGHRS and CDR2 YFSETQ. The CDR3 is 16 residues long. V gave up 4 bases and J gave up 7 bases; unmatched junction bases: 13. Written as DNA, the CDR3 is TGCGCCAGCAGCGTCCTAGCGGGAGGCCTCTACAATGAGCAGTACTTC. Protein: CASSVLAGGLYNEQYF.

This clonotype was seen ten or more times. The V gene is TRBV7-2, the J gene TRBJ1-2, with TRBD1 identical over 7 bases. With V trimmed by 4 bases and J by 7 bases, 12 bases remained unmatched. This CDR3 comprises 15 residues. Germline CDR1 is SGHTA and CDR2 is FQGNSA. CDR3 in amino acids: CASSSGQALTSGYTF. The CDR3, as DNA: TGTGCCAGCAGCTCAGGACAGGCCTTAACGAGTGGCTACACCTTC.

This clonotype turned up a few times. The rearrangement uses TRBV5-4 and TRBJ2-7, with 12 nucleotides matching TRBD2. The CDR3 spans 12 residues. In germline, CDR1 is SGHNT, CDR2 YYREEE (reference sequence). The J segment lost 7 bases and the V segment lost 4 bases, leaving 0 bases of the junction unmatched. CDR3 residues: CASSGTSGEQYF. The CDR3 DNA reads TGTGCCAGCAGCGGGACTAGCGGGGAGCAGTACTTC.

Comment on this clonotype: One end of the junction varies from germline; a read error may be responsible. The chain employs TRBV7-7 and TRBJ2-5, with D tentatively TRBD2 (5 bases). The CDR3 totals 15 residues. Germline assignment: CDR1 SSHAT and CDR2 FNYEAQ (reference sequence). CDR3 amino acids: CASSLGLEASETQYF. DNA of the CDR3: TGTGCTAGCAGCTTAGGTTTGGAGGCATCGGAGACCCAGTACTTC.

The chain uses TRBV4-1 and TRBJ1-2; D unresolved. Germline-derived CDR1 and CDR2 are MGHRA and YSYEKL. The CDR3 length is 13 residues. Trimming removed 5 bases at V and 4 bases at J, with 11 bases between. The CDR3 region is CASSGFGSYGYTF. CDR3 nucleotide sequence: TGCGCCAGCAGCGGGTTTGGTTCCTATGGCTACACCTTC.

The chain recombines TRBV2 with TRBJ2-7; no firm D call. V was cut by 1 base and J by 2 bases, with 12 bases left in between. CDR3 length: 15 residues. CDR1 is SNHLY, CDR2 FYNNEI, per germline. The CDR3, as DNA: TGTGCCAGCAGTGAAGGGGGTGGCGTCACCTACGAGCAGTACTTC. It is translated as CASSEGGGVTYEQYF. The full variable domain, in which reference TRBV2 and TRBJ2-7 provide the parts outside the CDR3, is EPEVTQTPSHQVTQMGQEVILRCVPISNHLYFYWYRQILGQKVEFLVSFYNNEISEKSEIFDDQFSVERPDGSNFTLKIRSTKLEDSAMYFCASSEGGGVTYEQYFGPGTRLTVT.

The CDR3 sequence is CASSFWAASYNEQFF. As DNA, the CDR3 is TGCGCCAGCAGCTTTTGGGCAGCCTCCTACAATGAGCAGTTCTTC. The rearrangement joins TRBV5-1 to TRBJ2-1; D remains unclear. The germline CDR1 and CDR2 sequences are SGHRS and YFSETQ. The CDR3 contains 15 residues. V was shortened by 2 bases and J by 0 bases, with 9 bases between the two germline ends.